This paragraph covers one T cell receptor (beta chain) sequence. This entry belongs to a study of blood T cell repertoires in COVID-19. Study-level information: There were acute and convalescent COVID-19 samples, and they came from the United States, Italy and Spain.

The protocol was immunoSEQ multiplex PCR, while the TCRdb copy is restricted to in-frame clones and leaves out a portion. This table holds 110,000 to 150,000 clones, approximately 85% found once. In germline, CDR1 is SNHLY, CDR2 FYNNEI. CDR3 length: 15 residues. Germline trimming cut 3 bases from V and 3 bases from J; bases unmatched to any gene: 4. The sequence was collected from a man in his sixties or seventies with acute or convalescent COVID-19. The sequenced material came from peripheral blood. The chain combines TRBV2 with TRBJ1-5; 8 bases line up with TRBD1. Here the CDR3 reads CASSDYRGANQPQHF. Here the CDR3 DNA reads TGTGCCAGCAGTGATTACAGGGGGGCCAATCAGCCCCAGCATTTT.